The clone carrying this T cell receptor (beta chain) was observed many times. Sequencing used immunoSEQ multiplex PCR; TCRdb keeps in-frame clones, though not all of them. This table holds some 510,000 clones, 70% to 80% found once. This entry is derived from a study of shared clonotypes between healthy human individuals. CDR3 length: 15 residues. The germline gives CDR1 MNHEY, CDR2 SVGAGI. The V segment lost 8 bases and the J segment 1 base; nucleotides outside the gene matches: 6. This chain connects TRBV6-5 to TRBJ2-1, with 9 bases lining up with TRBD1. Sequencing used PBMCs. This TCR was recovered from a woman aged 40 to 55 in good health. Some clones in this sample may be carry-over from other donors' samples. CDR3 in amino acids: CASGQGLGSYNEQFF. DNA of the CDR3: TGTGCCAGCGGACAGGGGCTAGGGTCCTACAATGAGCAGTTCTTC.